The TCR beta chain under discussion was sequenced for a study of blood T cell repertoires in COVID-19. In the study overall: Some COVID-19 samples were acute and others convalescent; all came from the United States, Italy and Spain. T cells, B-cell-depleted T cells, or PBMCs supplied cDNA or gDNA.

Original handling: Reference gene primer amplification gave nucleated cell count estimates. Repertoires were generated with immunoSEQ multiplex PCR, while TCRdb's copy carries only in-frame clones and drops some. The V and J calls and clone size are taken from that table; D and trimming were inferred from the DNA. This sample has roughly 100,000 clones; under 90% occur once, and the top ten carry roughly 13%. V was clipped by 4 bases and J by 1 base; unmatched bases: 4. CDR1 is SGHDN and CDR2 is FVKESK in the germline V gene. This CDR3 has 16 residues. Sequencing used peripheral blood. The source of this sequence is a human donor in a cohort sampled during active or convalescent COVID-19. The chain joins TRBV14 to TRBJ1-6; 7 bases line up with TRBD1. The CDR3 nucleotides are TGTGCCAGCAGCCCGAGACAGGGTTCCTATAATTCACCCCTCCACTTT. As protein: CASSPRQGSYNSPLHF.